The next 30 T cell receptor beta chains were all read from a single sample in a study of CD8 T cells in Susac syndrome. A quantity of about 0.45 to 1 ug RNA underwent reverse transcription using random hexamers. One entry per CDR3 protein, called by TCRdb with MiXCR from the immunoSEQ multiplex PCR reads. The table lists some 130,000 distinct CDR3 sequences, roughly 94% of them singletons, with approximately 0.12% in the top ten. Sequencing input: CD4+ T cells from PBMCs. The receptors were gathered from a human donor with multiple sclerosis.

The chain uses TRBV5-1 and TRBJ2-1; 8 nucleotides line up with TRBD2. With 1 base clipped from V and 3 bases from J, the junction kept 3 bases outside the gene matches. CDR3 length: 15 amino acids. Germline CDR1 SGHRS, CDR2 YFSETQ. The CDR3 is CASSLTLADYNEQFF. CDR3 nucleotides: TGCGCCAGCAGCTTGACACTAGCGGACTACAATGAGCAGTTCTTC.

The chain recombines TRBV6-1 with TRBJ2-7; no clear D gene. This CDR3 spans 11 amino acids. Trimming took 11 bases from V and 2 from J, leaving 10 bases between them. CDR1 MNHNS and CDR2 SASEGT come from the germline V gene. CDR3 nucleotides: TGTGCCTCAGATCGGGCCTACGAGCAGTACTTC. Protein product: CASDRAYEQYF.

The chain is built from TRBV7-3 and TRBJ1-2; D remains unclear. The CDR3 is made up of 14 amino acids. With 5 bases removed from V and 2 bases from J, the gap between germline ends came to 12 bases. Germline CDR1 and CDR2: SGHTA and FQGTGA. The CDR3 reads CASSVDGPNYGYTF. The CDR3 nucleotides are TGTGCCAGCAGCGTCGACGGACCCAACTATGGCTACACCTTC.

V is TRBV12-3 or TRBV12-4 and J is TRBJ1-1; TRBD1 might be the D (6 bases). The V gene lost 5 bases and the J gene lost 10 bases, with 11 bases spanning the gap. This CDR3 region has 11 residues. The CDR3 nucleotides read TGTGCCAGCAGTAGCACAGGGCGAGCTTTCTTT. Its protein is CASSSTGRAFF.

CDR3 nucleotide sequence: TGTGCCAGCAGCCCCCTCAATGAAAAACTGTTTTTT. Translating it yields CASSPLNEKLFF. The chain has TRBV7-9 and TRBJ1-4; D not resolved. The CDR3 is 12 residues long. The germline V gene has CDR1 SEHNR and CDR2 FQNEAQ (reference sequence). V lost 5 bases and J lost 5, with 6 bases in between.

The chain carries TRBV7-2 and TRBJ1-5, with 9 bases lining up with TRBD1. J lost 4 bases, V lost 3 bases, and 4 bases had no gene match. Germline-derived CDR1 and CDR2 are SGHTA and FQGNSA. CDR3 length: 15 residues. This CDR3 is CASSFGTGMNQPQHF. The CDR3 nucleotides are TGTGCCAGCAGCTTTGGGACAGGGATGAATCAGCCCCAGCATTTT.

This rearrangement joins TRBV3-1 to TRBJ1-3; D uncertain. The CDR3 is made up of 13 amino acids. Germline V gene lookup returns CDR1 LGHDT and CDR2 YNNKEL (reference sequence). V was shortened by 4 bases and J by 2 bases, with 6 bases between the two germline ends. The CDR3 loop reads CASSPRTGNTIYF. Here the CDR3 DNA reads TGTGCCAGCAGCCCCAGGACTGGAAACACCATATATTTT.

The chain couples TRBV30 to TRBJ2-3; 11 bases fit TRBD2. The CDR3 spans 18 residues. The germline V gene encodes CDR1 GTSNPN and CDR2 SVGIG (reference sequence). The V and J ends lost 1 base and 2 bases, in that order; junction bases with no gene match: 11. Written as DNA, the CDR3 is TGTGCCTGGAGTGCCCCATTACTAGCGGGGGACTACACAGATACGCAGTATTTT. Residues: CAWSAPLLAGDYTDTQYF.

J is TRBJ2-5 and V is TRBV5-1; 7 positions match TRBD2. With 0 bases clipped from V and 1 base from J, the junction kept 0 bases outside the gene matches. This CDR3 contains 14 residues. Germline CDR1 is SGHRS and CDR2 is YFSETQ. CDR3 loop: CASSLASGQETQYF. As DNA, the CDR3 is TGCGCCAGCAGCTTGGCTAGCGGCCAAGAGACCCAGTACTTC.

The V call is TRBV2, the J call TRBJ1-5, with D possibly matching TRBD1 (6 bases). Germline V CDR1 and CDR2: SNHLY, FYNNEI. Trimming left V 5 bases short and J 0 bases short, with 11 bases between. This CDR3 spans 15 amino acids. The DNA for the CDR3 is TGTGCCAGCAGTTTACAGGGTCCTAGCAATCAGCCCCAGCATTTT. Its translation is CASSLQGPSNQPQHF.

The V gene is TRBV12-3 or TRBV12-4, the J gene TRBJ1-5, with no clear D. Trimming took off 4 bases at V and 0 bases at J, with 7 bases between the two ends. The CDR3 has 14 residues. This CDR3 reads CASSSPYSNQPQHF. DNA of the CDR3: TGTGCCAGCAGTTCACCGTATAGCAATCAGCCCCAGCATTTT.

V gene TRBV6-1 combines with J gene TRBJ2-1; TRBD2 might be the D (6 bases). The V gene lost 6 bases and the J gene lost 0 bases, with 18 bases spanning the gap. The CDR3 covers 17 residues. Germline V gene lookup returns CDR1 MNHNS and CDR2 SASEGT. This CDR3 reads CASSSLRRESSYNEQFF. CDR3 in DNA: TGTGCCAGCAGCTCACTAAGGAGGGAGAGCTCCTACAATGAGCAGTTCTTC.

V and J are TRBV12-3 or TRBV12-4 and TRBJ1-2; weak D call: TRBD1 (5 bases). The V and J ends lost 6 bases and 7 bases respectively, with 18 bases between them. This CDR3 region has 14 residues. The CDR3 reads CASSSEGRGGGYTF. The CDR3 DNA sequence: TGTGCCAGCAGCTCGGAGGGGCGCGGGGGTGGCTACACCTTC.

The chain links TRBV7-3 to TRBJ1-2; D possibly corresponds to TRBD1 (5 bases). CDR3 length: 15 residues. The V and J ends lost 3 bases and 3 bases respectively, with 14 bases between them. The V gene's germline CDR1 is SGHTA and CDR2 FQGTGA. This CDR3 reads CASSFYTKGDYGYTF. The CDR3 coding sequence is TGTGCCAGCAGCTTCTACACAAAAGGGGACTATGGCTACACCTTC.

This chain connects TRBV27 to TRBJ1-5; D call uncertain. Germline V lookup: CDR1 MNHEY, CDR2 SMNVEV (reference sequence). This CDR3 is built from 12 residues. V dropped 2 bases and J dropped 9 bases, with 8 bases sitting between them. In DNA form, the CDR3 reads TGTGCCAGCAGTTTAACCAAGGGGCCCCAGCATTTT. Protein product: CASSLTKGPQHF.

The rearrangement uses TRBV27 and TRBJ2-1; D perhaps matches TRBD2 (6 bases). The CDR3 runs to 12 residues. Germline V lookup: CDR1 MNHEY, CDR2 SMNVEV (reference sequence). The V end lost 6 bases, the J end lost 8 bases, and 11 bases lay between the germline ends. CDR3: CASRNSGDEQFF. CDR3 in DNA: TGTGCCAGCAGGAATAGCGGAGATGAGCAGTTCTTC.

The chain recombines TRBV5-1 with TRBJ2-1; D may be TRBD2 (6 bases). Germline V gene data show CDR1 as SGHRS and CDR2 as YFSETQ. CDR3 length: 13 amino acids. The V gene lost 2 bases and the J gene lost 4 bases, with 7 bases spanning the gap. The CDR3: CASSLGTYNEQFF. The CDR3 nucleotides are TGCGCCAGCAGCTTAGGGACTTACAATGAGCAGTTCTTC.

The chain joins TRBV15 to TRBJ2-3; a possible D gene is TRBD1 (5 bases). The V gene lost 4 bases and the J gene lost 2 bases, with 28 bases spanning the gap. CDR3 length: 20 amino acids. Looked up from germline, CDR1 is LNHNV and CDR2 is YYDKDF (reference sequence). CDR3 nucleotides: TGTGCCACCAGCATGTTGTTTAAGCTTGGGGCCGGAACCCCCACAGATACGCAGTATTTT. Residues: CATSMLFKLGAGTPTDTQYF.

The chain employs TRBV7-2 and TRBJ1-5; D gene ambiguous. The germline CDR1 and CDR2 sequences are SGHTA and FQGNSA. V was cut by 1 base and J by 2 bases, with 18 bases left in between. The CDR3 covers 18 residues. As DNA, the CDR3 is TGTGCCAGCAGCTTAGTAGGCGCAGGCCAGGCGGGCAATCAGCCCCAGCATTTT. Amino acids: CASSLVGAGQAGNQPQHF.

V usage is TRBV5-1 and J usage is TRBJ2-7; D is possibly TRBD2 (5 bases). The ends were cut back, 4 bases at V and 3 bases at J, with 17 bases in the middle. This CDR3 contains 15 residues. Per germline, CDR1 SGHRS and CDR2 YFSETQ. The CDR3 nucleotides read TGCGCCAGCAGCCCCGGAGGCGCGCCCAACTACGAGCAGTACTTC. It encodes CASSPGGAPNYEQYF.

The chain recombines TRBV5-4 with TRBJ1-1; TRBD1 agrees at 7 bases. V was pared by 4 bases and J by 3 bases, with 3 bases of the junction left unmatched. The germline CDR1 and CDR2 sequences are SGHNT and YYREEE (reference sequence). The CDR3 is made up of 13 amino acids. DNA of the CDR3: TGTGCCAGCAGCGGCGGGACAGACACTGAAGCTTTCTTT. As protein: CASSGGTDTEAFF.

The CDR3 region has the DNA TGTGCCAGCAGCGTAGCAGGGGCGAGTGCAGATACGCAGTATTTT. This encodes CASSVAGASADTQYF. This sequence joins TRBV7-3 and TRBJ2-3, with D possibly matching TRBD1 (6 bases). CDR3 length equals 15 residues. Germline CDR1 reads SGHTA; CDR2 reads FQGTGA. Trimming removed 5 bases from V and 4 bases from J, with 16 bases in between.

In its sample, this clonotype was seen once. The chain joins TRBV7-8 to TRBJ1-2, with 9 bases matching TRBD1. Trimming took 1 base from V and 7 from J; bases not matched to a gene: 4. The germline V gene has CDR1 SGHVS and CDR2 FQNEAQ. This CDR3 is built from 14 residues. CDR3 protein: CASSLVTGGGGYTF. CDR3 nucleotides: TGTGCCAGCAGCTTAGTAACAGGGGGCGGTGGCTACACCTTC. The whole variable domain, filled in from reference TRBV7-8 and TRBJ1-2, reads GAGVSQSPRYKVAKRGQDVALRCDPISGHVSLFWYQQALGQGPEFLTYFQNEAQLDKSGLPSDRFFAERPEGSVSTLKIQRTQQEDSAVYLCASSLVTGGGGYTFGSGTRLTVV.

This chain connects TRBV5-1 to TRBJ2-7; perhaps TRBD2 as D (5 bases). Germline V gives CDR1 SGHRS, CDR2 YFSETQ. The CDR3 is 13 amino acids. V was cut by 0 bases and J by 6 bases, with 10 bases left in between. The CDR3 DNA follows: TGCGCCAGCAGCTTGGAAATGGCGGGCGAGCAGTACTTC. Translation: CASSLEMAGEQYF.

The V call is TRBV7-8, the J call TRBJ1-2; perhaps TRBD1 as D (6 bases). The CDR3 sequence is 14 residues long. CDR1 is SGHVS, CDR2 FQNEAQ, per germline. Deletions cut 2 bases from V and 4 bases from J, with 11 bases between. The CDR3 sequence: CASSLSGAGYGYTF. The DNA of the CDR3 is TGTGCCAGCAGCTTATCGGGGGCGGGCTATGGCTACACCTTC.

The rearrangement joins TRBV18 to TRBJ2-7; D is unclear. Trimming cost V 1 base and J 0 bases, with 13 bases left between them. This CDR3 has 16 residues. Germline values: CDR1 KGHSH, CDR2 LQKENI. The CDR3 here is CASSPRRLLSSYEQYF. The CDR3 nucleotides read TGTGCCAGCTCACCACGTAGACTCTTGAGCTCCTACGAGCAGTACTTC. Based on the CDR3 plus reference TRBV18 and TRBJ2-7, the full variable domain is NAGVMQNPRHLVRRRGQEARLRCSPMKGHSHVYWYRQLPEEGLKFMVYLQKENIIDESGMPKERFSAEFPKEGPSILRIQQVVRGDSAAYFCASSPRRLLSSYEQYFGPGTRLTVT.

This clonotype was recorded once. The rearrangement joins TRBV6-5 to TRBJ1-1, with 8 bases lining up with TRBD1. CDR1 is MNHEY and CDR2 is SVGAGI in the germline V gene. Trimming removed 6 bases from V and 1 base from J; junction bases left unmatched: 4. The CDR3 spans 14 residues. The DNA for the CDR3 is TGTGCCAGCAGGCGGGACAGGCGGAACACTGAAGCTTTCTTT. This translates into CASRRDRRNTEAFF.

The chain has TRBV5-1 and TRBJ2-7; D gene ambiguous. V lost 0 bases to trimming and J lost 0 bases, with 10 bases between them. The germline CDR1 and CDR2 sequences are SGHRS and YFSETQ. CDR3 length: 15 amino acids. CDR3 residues: CASSLAGETSYEQYF. The DNA for the CDR3 is TGCGCCAGCAGCTTGGCTGGCGAAACCTCCTACGAGCAGTACTTC.

This chain uses TRBV30 with TRBJ2-3; D not resolved. V lost 0 bases, J lost 2 bases, and 21 bases lay in between. CDR1 is GTSNPN and CDR2 is SVGIG in the germline V gene (reference sequence). This CDR3 is built from 18 residues. CDR3 loop: CAWSVRQRQYRHTDTQYF. CDR3 sequence (DNA): TGTGCCTGGAGTGTACGCCAACGGCAGTACCGTCACACAGATACGCAGTATTTT.

The chain couples TRBV7-9 to TRBJ1-5; no firm D call. CDR3 size: 16 residues. CDR1 and CDR2 (germline): SEHNR, FQNEAQ (reference sequence). Trimming pared 5 bases from V and 0 bases from J, leaving 14 bases between. The CDR3 coding sequence is TGTGCCAGCAGCCCACTTGATCTATATAGCAATCAGCCCCAGCATTTT. The encoded protein is CASSPLDLYSNQPQHF. The whole variable domain, filled in from reference TRBV7-9 and TRBJ1-5, reads DTGVSQNPRHKITKRGQNVTFRCDPISEHNRLYWYRQTLGQGPEFLTYFQNEAQLEKSRLLSDRFSAERPKGSFSTLEIQRTEQGDSAMYLCASSPLDLYSNQPQHFGDGTRLSIL.